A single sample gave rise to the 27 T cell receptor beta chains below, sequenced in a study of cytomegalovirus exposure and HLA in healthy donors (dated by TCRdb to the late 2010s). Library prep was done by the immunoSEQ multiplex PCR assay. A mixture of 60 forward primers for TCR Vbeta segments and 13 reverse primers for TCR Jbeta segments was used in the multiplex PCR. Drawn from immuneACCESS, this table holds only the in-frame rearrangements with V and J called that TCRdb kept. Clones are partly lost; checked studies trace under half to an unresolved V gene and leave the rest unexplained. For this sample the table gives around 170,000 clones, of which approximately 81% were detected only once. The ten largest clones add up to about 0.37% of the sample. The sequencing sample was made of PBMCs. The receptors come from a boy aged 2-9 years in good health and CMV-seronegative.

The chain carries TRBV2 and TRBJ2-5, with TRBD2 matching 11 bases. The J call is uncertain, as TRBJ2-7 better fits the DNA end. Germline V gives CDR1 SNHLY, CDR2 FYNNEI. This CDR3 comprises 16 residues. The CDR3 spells CASGTPSGRISYEQYF. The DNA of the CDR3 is TGTGCCAGCGGAACCCCTAGCGGGAGGATCTCCTACGAGCAGTACTTC.

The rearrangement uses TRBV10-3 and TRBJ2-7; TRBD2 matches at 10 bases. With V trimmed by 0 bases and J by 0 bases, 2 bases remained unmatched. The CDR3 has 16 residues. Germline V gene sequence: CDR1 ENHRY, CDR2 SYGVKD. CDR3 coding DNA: TGTGCCATCAGTGAGTCAGGACTAGCGGCCTCCTACGAGCAGTACTTC. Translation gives CAISESGLAASYEQYF.

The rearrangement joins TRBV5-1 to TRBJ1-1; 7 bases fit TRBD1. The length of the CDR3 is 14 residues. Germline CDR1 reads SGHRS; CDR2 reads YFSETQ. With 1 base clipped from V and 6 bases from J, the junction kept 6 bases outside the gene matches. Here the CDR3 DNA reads TGCGCCAGCAGCTTGAAGCAGGGGGTCGCTGAAGCTTTCTTT. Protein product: CASSLKQGVAEAFF.

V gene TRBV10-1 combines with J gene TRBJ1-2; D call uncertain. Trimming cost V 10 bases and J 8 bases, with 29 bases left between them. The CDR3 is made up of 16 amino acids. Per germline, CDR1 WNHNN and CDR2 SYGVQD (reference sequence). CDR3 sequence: CATSEGVLAGWYGYTF. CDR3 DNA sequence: TGCGCCACCTCCGAGGGAGTTCTTGCTGGGTGGTACGGCTACACCTTC.

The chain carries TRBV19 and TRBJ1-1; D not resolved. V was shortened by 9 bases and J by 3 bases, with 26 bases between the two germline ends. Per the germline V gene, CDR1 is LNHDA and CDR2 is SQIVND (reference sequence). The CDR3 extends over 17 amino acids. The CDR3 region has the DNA TGTGCCAGCACCATAGAACCTATGAGGGTGGCGTACACTGAAGCTTTCTTT. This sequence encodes CASTIEPMRVAYTEAFF.

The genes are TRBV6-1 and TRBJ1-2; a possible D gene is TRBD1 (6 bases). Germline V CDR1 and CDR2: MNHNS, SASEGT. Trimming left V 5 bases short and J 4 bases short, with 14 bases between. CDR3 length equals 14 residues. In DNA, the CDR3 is TGTGCCAGCAGTCAAGGACAGCGAACCTATGGCTACACCTTC. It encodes CASSQGQRTYGYTF.

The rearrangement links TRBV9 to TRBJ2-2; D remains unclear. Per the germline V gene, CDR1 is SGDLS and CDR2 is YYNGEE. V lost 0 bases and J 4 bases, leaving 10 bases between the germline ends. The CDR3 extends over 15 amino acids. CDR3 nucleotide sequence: TGTGCCAGCAGCGTAGGGTTCTCCGGCACCGGGGAGCTGTTTTTT. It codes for CASSVGFSGTGELFF.

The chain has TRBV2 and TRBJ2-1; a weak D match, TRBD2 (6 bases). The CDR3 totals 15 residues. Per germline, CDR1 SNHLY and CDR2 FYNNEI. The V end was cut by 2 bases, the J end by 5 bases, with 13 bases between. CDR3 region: CASSESEGIDNEQFF. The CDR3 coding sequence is TGTGCCAGCAGTGAATCGGAGGGAATCGACAATGAGCAGTTCTTC.

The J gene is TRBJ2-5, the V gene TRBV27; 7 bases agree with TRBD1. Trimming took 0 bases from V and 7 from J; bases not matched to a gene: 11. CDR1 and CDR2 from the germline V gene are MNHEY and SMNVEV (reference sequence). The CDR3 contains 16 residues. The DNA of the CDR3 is TGTGCCAGCAGTTTATCGGGACAGATCCTCGGGGCGACCCAGTACTTC. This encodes CASSLSGQILGATQYF.

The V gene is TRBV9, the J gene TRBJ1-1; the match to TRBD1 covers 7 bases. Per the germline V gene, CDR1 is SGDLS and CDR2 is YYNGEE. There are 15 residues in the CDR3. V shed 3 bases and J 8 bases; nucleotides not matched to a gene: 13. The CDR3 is CASSAGTAGKGEAFF. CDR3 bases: TGTGCCAGCAGCGCCGGGACAGCCGGGAAGGGAGAAGCTTTCTTT.

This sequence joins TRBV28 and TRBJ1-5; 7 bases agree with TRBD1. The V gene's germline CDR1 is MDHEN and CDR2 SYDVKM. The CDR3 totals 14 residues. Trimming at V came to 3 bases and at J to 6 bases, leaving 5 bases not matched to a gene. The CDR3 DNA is TGTGCCAGCAGTTTTGAGGGGGCGCGTCAGCCCCAGCATTTT. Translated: CASSFEGARQPQHF.

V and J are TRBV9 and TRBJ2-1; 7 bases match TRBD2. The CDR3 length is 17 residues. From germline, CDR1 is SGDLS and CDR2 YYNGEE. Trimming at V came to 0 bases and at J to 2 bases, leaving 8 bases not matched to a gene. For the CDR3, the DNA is TGTGCCAGCAGCGTAGTTGTTGGGACTAAACCCTACAATGAGCAGTTCTTC. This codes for CASSVVVGTKPYNEQFF. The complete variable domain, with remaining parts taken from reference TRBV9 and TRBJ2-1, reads DSGVTQTPKHLITATGQRVTLRCSPRSGDLSVYWYQQSLDQGLQFLIQYYNGEERAKGNILERFSAQQFPDLHSELNLSSLELGDSALYFCASSVVVGTKPYNEQFFGPGTRLTVL.

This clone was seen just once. The CDR3 nucleotides are TGTGCCAGCAGCCCCGACAGCACTAACTATGGCTACACCTTC. Protein: CASSPDSTNYGYTF. This chain links TRBV7-6 with TRBJ1-2, with D possibly TRBD1 on 5 matching bases. Trimming stripped 5 bases from V and 0 bases from J, with 10 bases between. This CDR3 has 14 amino acids. Per germline, CDR1 SGHVS and CDR2 FNYEAQ.

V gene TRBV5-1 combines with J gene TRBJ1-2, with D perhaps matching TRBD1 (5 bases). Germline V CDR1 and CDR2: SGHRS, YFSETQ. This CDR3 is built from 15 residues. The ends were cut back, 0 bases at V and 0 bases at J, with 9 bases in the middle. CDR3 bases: TGCGCCAGCAGCTTGGTGGCAGGGACTAACTATGGCTACACCTTC. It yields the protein CASSLVAGTNYGYTF. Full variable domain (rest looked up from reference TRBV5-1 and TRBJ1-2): KAGVTQTPRYLIKTRGQQVTLSCSPISGHRSVSWYQQTPGQGLQFLFEYFSETQRNKGNFPGRFSGRQFSNSRSEMNVSTLELGDSALYLCASSLVAGTNYGYTFGSGTRLTVV.

CDR3 DNA: TGTGCCAGCAGACGGACAGGGAACACTGAAGCTTTCTTT. This encodes CASRRTGNTEAFF. The chain carries TRBV25-1 and TRBJ1-1, with TRBD1 matching over 7 bases. CDR1 MGHDK and CDR2 SYGVNS come from the germline V gene. V was pared by 6 bases and J by 1 base, with 2 bases of the junction left unmatched. This CDR3 is built from 13 residues.

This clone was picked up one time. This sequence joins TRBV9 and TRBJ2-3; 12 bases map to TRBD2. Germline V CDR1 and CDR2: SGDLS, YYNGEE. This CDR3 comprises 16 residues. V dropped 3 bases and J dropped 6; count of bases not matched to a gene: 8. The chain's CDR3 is CASSEQLAGGPDTQYF. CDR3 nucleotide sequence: TGTGCCAGCAGCGAACAACTAGCGGGAGGCCCCGATACGCAGTATTTT.

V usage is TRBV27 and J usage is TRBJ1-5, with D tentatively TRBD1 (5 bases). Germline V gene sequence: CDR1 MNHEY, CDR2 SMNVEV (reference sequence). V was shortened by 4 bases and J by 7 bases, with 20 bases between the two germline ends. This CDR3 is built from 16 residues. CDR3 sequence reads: CASSSSRDWGLQPQHF. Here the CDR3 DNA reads TGTGCCAGCAGTTCATCCCGGGACTGGGGCCTACAGCCCCAGCATTTT.

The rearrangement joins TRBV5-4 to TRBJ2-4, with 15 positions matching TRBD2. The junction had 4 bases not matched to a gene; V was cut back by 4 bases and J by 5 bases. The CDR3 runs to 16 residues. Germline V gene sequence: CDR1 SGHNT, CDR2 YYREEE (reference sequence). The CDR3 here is CASSEGLAGGENIQYF. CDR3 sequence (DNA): TGTGCCAGCAGCGAGGGACTAGCGGGAGGTGAAAACATTCAGTACTTC.

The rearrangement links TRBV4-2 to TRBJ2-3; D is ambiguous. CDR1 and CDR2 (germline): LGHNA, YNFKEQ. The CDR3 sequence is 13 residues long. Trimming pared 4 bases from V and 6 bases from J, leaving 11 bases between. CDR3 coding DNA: TGTGCCAGCAGCCCAAAATTGAGCGATACGCAGTATTTT. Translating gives CASSPKLSDTQYF.

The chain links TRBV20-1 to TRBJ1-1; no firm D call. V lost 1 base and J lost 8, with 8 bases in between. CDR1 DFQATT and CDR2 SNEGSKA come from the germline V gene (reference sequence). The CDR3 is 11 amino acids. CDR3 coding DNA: TGCAGTGCTAGAGTCAGAGGGGAAGCTTTCTTT. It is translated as CSARVRGEAFF.

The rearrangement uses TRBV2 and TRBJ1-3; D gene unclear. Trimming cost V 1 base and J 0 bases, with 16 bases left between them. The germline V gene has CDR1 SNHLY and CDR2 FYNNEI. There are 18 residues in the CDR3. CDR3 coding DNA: TGTGCCAGCAGTGAAGTTCGTACACTGGCTAGCTCTGGAAACACCATATATTTT. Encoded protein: CASSEVRTLASSGNTIYF. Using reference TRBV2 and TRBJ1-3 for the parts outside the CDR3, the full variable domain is EPEVTQTPSHQVTQMGQEVILRCVPISNHLYFYWYRQILGQKVEFLVSFYNNEISEKSEIFDDQFSVERPDGSNFTLKIRSTKLEDSAMYFCASSEVRTLASSGNTIYFGEGSWLTVV.

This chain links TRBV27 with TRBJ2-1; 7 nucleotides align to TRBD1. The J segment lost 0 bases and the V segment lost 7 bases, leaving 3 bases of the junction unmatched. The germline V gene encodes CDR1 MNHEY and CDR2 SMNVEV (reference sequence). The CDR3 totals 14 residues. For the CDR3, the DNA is TGTGCCAGCATAGCAGGGGGCTCCTACAATGAGCAGTTCTTC. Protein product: CASIAGGSYNEQFF.

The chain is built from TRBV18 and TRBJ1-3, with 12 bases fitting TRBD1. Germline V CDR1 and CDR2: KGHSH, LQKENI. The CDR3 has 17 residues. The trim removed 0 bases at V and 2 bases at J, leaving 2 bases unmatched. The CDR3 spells CASSPPGQGAAGNTIYF. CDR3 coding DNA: TGTGCCAGCTCACCACCGGGACAGGGGGCGGCTGGAAACACCATATATTTT.

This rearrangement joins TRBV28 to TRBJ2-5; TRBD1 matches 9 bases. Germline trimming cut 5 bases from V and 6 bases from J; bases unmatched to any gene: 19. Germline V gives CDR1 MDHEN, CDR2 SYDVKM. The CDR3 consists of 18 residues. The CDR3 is CASSPTLDRGSAAKTQYF. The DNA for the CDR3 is TGTGCCAGCAGTCCGACTCTGGACAGGGGATCGGCAGCGAAGACCCAGTACTTC. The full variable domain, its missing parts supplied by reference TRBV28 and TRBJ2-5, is DVKVTQSSRYLVKRTGEKVFLECVQDMDHENMFWYRQDPGLGLRLIYFSYDVKMKEKGDIPEGYSVSREKKERFSLILESASTNQTSMYLCASSPTLDRGSAAKTQYFGPGTRLLVL.

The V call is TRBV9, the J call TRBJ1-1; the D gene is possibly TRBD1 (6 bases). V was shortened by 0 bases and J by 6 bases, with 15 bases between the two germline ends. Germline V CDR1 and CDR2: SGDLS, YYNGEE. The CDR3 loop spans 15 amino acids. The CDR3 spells CASSVGPGVSSEAFF. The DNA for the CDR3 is TGTGCCAGCAGCGTAGGACCAGGGGTAAGCTCTGAAGCTTTCTTT.

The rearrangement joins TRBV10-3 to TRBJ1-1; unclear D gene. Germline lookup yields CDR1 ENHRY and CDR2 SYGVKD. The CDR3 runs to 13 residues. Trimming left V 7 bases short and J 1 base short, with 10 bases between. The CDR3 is CAINSPENTEAFF. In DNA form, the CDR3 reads TGTGCCATCAATTCACCAGAGAACACTGAAGCTTTCTTT.

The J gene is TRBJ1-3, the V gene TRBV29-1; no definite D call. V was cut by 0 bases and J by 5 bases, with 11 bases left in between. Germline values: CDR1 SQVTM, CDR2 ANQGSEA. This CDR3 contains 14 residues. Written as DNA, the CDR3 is TGCAGCGTTGAAGATTATACGGAGCGAAACACCATATATTTT. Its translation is CSVEDYTERNTIYF.